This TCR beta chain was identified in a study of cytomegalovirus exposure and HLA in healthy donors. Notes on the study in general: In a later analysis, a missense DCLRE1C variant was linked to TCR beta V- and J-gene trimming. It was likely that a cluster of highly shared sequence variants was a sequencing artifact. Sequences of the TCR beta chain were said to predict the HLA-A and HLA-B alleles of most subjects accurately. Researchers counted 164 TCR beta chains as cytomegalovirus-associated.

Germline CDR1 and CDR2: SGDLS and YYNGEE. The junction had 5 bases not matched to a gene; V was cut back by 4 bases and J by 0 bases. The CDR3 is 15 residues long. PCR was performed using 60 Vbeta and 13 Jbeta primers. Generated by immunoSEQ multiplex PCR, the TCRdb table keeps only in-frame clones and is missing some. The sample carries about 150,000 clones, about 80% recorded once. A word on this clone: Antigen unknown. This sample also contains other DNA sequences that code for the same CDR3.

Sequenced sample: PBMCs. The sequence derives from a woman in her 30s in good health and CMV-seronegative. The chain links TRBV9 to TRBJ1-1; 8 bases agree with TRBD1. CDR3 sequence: CASSPRTGMNTEAFF. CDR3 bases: TGTGCCAGCAGCCCCAGGACAGGGATGAACACTGAAGCTTTCTTT.